This TCR beta chain was identified during a study of blood T cell repertoires in COVID-19. The protocol was immunoSEQ multiplex PCR, while the TCRdb copy is restricted to in-frame clones and leaves out a portion. The data show 150,000 to 200,000 clones, roughly 85% seen once. This TCR was sampled from a human donor with acute or convalescent COVID-19. The donor label of this sample is uncertain. Sample: peripheral blood.

The CDR3 nucleotides are TGCGCCAGCAGCTTGGCGGGGGACCTCTACAATGAGCAGTTCTTC. Residues: CASSLAGDLYNEQFF. The rearrangement joins TRBV5-1 to TRBJ2-1; weak D call: TRBD2 (6 bases). Between the trimmed V and J ends, which lost 0 bases and 3 bases, there was a span of 10 bases. The CDR3 has 15 residues. CDR1 and CDR2 from the germline V gene are SGHRS and YFSETQ.